A selection of T cell receptor beta chains follows, all from one sample in a study of T cell responses to AZD1222 COVID-19 vaccine. Using immunoSEQ multiplex PCR, the repertoire was profiled, and TCRdb retains in-frame clones only, with some absent. This sample has about 180,000 clones, with 70% to 90% found just once. The sample in question was peripheral blood, obtained on day 0 of AZD1222 vaccination. The receptors derive from an adult in good health. The CDR3 runs from the conserved cysteine through the conserved F or W. A D gene is named only where the DNA matches it firmly. Where a row states a size, it is once, few, many or the class of an expanded clone; other rows omit it.

V,D,size,J,CDR3,DNA
TRBV18,-,-,TRBJ1-5,CASSPLEGNQPQHF,TGTGCCAGCTCACCACTTGAAGGGAATCAGCCCCAGCATTTT
TRBV6-5,TRBD1,-,TRBJ2-5,CASSFIMTGQETQYF,TGTGCCAGCAGCTTTATAATGACAGGGCAAGAGACCCAGTACTTC
TRBV18,-,-,TRBJ1-2,CASSRPQSGYTF,TGTGCCAGCTCGCGACCCCAGAGTGGCTACACCTTC
TRBV10-3,-,-,TRBJ1-5,CAISADSNQPQHF,TGTGCCATCAGTGCCGACAGTAATCAGCCCCAGCATTTT
TRBV28,TRBD1,once,TRBJ1-2,CASSFRDRGYGYTF,TGTGCCAGCAGTTTCCGGGACAGGGGCTATGGCTACACCTTC
TRBV9,TRBD1,-,TRBJ1-2,CASSAPTDRDDGYTF,TGTGCCAGCAGCGCGCCCACGGACAGGGATGATGGCTACACCTTC
TRBV19,-,-,TRBJ1-1,CASSILLLGTEAFF,TGTGCCAGTAGTATCCTACTACTGGGAACTGAAGCTTTCTTT
TRBV28,-,-,TRBJ1-2,CASRQDTYGYTF,TGTGCCAGCAGACAGGATACCTATGGCTACACCTTC
TRBV6-6,-,-,TRBJ1-5,CVSLPASNQPQHF,TGTGTCTCCCTCCCCGCAAGCAATCAGCCCCAGCATTTT
TRBV30,-,-,TRBJ1-3,CAWSVGGVSGNTIYF,TGTGCCTGGAGTGTTGGGGGGGTGTCTGGAAACACCATATATTTT
TRBV7-2,-,-,TRBJ2-4,CASRDLHIQYF,TGTGCCAGTAGGGATTTGCACATTCAGTACTTC
TRBV2,-,-,TRBJ1-6,CASRGEEGSPLHF,TGTGCCAGCAGGGGGGAGGAGGGTTCACCCCTCCACTTT
TRBV6-5,-,-,TRBJ2-5,CAAPFGGIGETQYF,TGTGCCGCCCCCTTTGGGGGGATAGGGGAGACCCAGTACTTC
TRBV29-1,-,-,TRBJ1-5,CSVEAVRGQPQHF,TGCAGCGTTGAAGCGGTAAGGGGACAGCCCCAGCATTTT
TRBV30,-,-,TRBJ1-3,CAWSPGGTGNTIYF,TGTGCCTGGAGTCCTGGGGGAACGGGAAACACCATATATTTT
TRBV9,TRBD1,-,TRBJ2-5,CASSPLTGGEVTQYF,TGTGCCAGCAGCCCTCTGACAGGGGGCGAGGTGACCCAGTACTTC
TRBV11-1,-,once,TRBJ1-2,CASSQGRSFYGYTF,TGTGCCAGCAGCCAGGGACGGAGCTTCTATGGCTACACCTTC
TRBV3-1/TRBV3-2,TRBD1,-,TRBJ2-1,CASSHADRDWGYNEQFF,TGTGCCAGCAGCCACGCGGACAGGGATTGGGGCTACAATGAGCAGTTCTTC
TRBV9,-,-,TRBJ1-6,CASSEGPGSDSPLHF,TGTGCCAGCAGCGAGGGACCGGGTTCGGATTCACCCCTCCACTTT
TRBV12-3/TRBV12-4,TRBD1,-,TRBJ1-2,CASIDRGLGGYTF,TGTGCCAGCATTGACAGGGGTTTAGGGGGCTACACCTTC
TRBV6-5,-,-,TRBJ1-4,CASSTWGAANEKLFF,TGTGCCAGCAGTACCTGGGGCGCAGCTAATGAAAAACTGTTTTTT
TRBV19,-,few,TRBJ1-1,CASSIQGRGTEAFF,TGTGCCAGTAGTATACAGGGAAGGGGAACTGAAGCTTTCTTT
TRBV7-9,TRBD1,-,TRBJ2-2,CASSYRGQGNTGELFF,TGTGCCAGCAGTTACAGGGGGCAGGGGAACACCGGGGAGCTGTTTTTT
TRBV12-3/TRBV12-4,TRBD1,-,TRBJ2-7,CASRPRTGAEQYF,TGTGCCAGCAGACCTCGGACAGGGGCCGAGCAGTACTTC
TRBV7-3,TRBD1,-,TRBJ1-2,CASSFTGGANYGYTF,TGTGCCAGCAGCTTCACAGGGGGCGCTAACTATGGCTACACCTTC
TRBV5-4,-,-,TRBJ1-2,CASSLARGLGGYTF,TGTGCCAGCAGCTTGGCCCGGGGCCTAGGTGGCTACACCTTC
TRBV2,-,-,TRBJ1-3,CASTVDTFGNTIYF,TGTGCCAGCACCGTGGACACTTTTGGAAACACCATATATTTT
TRBV7-2,-,few,TRBJ2-1,CASSHNRFSYNEQFF,TGTGCCAGCAGCCACAACAGGTTCTCCTACAATGAGCAGTTCTTC
TRBV9,TRBD2,once,TRBJ2-7,CASSVTVSGGLYEQYF,TGTGCCAGCAGCGTTACGGTCAGCGGGGGACTTTACGAGCAGTACTTC
TRBV24-1,-,-,TRBJ1-4,CATKGETNEKLFF,TGTGCCACCAAGGGGGAAACTAATGAAAAACTGTTTTTT
TRBV27,-,-,TRBJ1-5,CASSPRWNQPQHF,TGTGCCAGCAGTCCCCGTTGGAATCAGCCCCAGCATTTT
TRBV11-3,TRBD1,-,TRBJ2-3,CASSRDRVGTQYF,TGTGCCAGCAGCCGGGACAGGGTCGGTACGCAGTATTTT
TRBV27,-,-,TRBJ1-1,CASSLDRVGGTEAFF,TGTGCCAGCAGTTTAGATCGGGTTGGGGGCACTGAAGCTTTCTTT
TRBV9,TRBD1,-,TRBJ1-2,CASSSDRDGGYTF,TGTGCCAGCAGTTCAGACAGGGACGGAGGCTACACCTTC
TRBV6-5,-,-,TRBJ1-1,CASSYTRAADTEAFF,TGTGCCAGCAGTTACACGCGGGCCGCGGACACTGAAGCTTTCTTT
TRBV21-1,-,-,TRBJ1-5,CASSTGGAGNQPQHF,TGTGCCAGCAGCACAGGGGGCGCGGGCAATCAGCCCCAGCATTTT
TRBV20-1,-,-,TRBJ2-3,CSARSGDTQYF,TGCAGTGCTAGATCGGGAGATACGCAGTATTTT
TRBV28,-,-,TRBJ1-1,CASSWGGRVATEAFF,TGTGCCAGCAGTTGGGGGGGCAGGGTGGCGACTGAAGCTTTCTTT
TRBV11-2,-,-,TRBJ1-1,CASSPRSFGAFF,TGTGCCAGCAGCCCCCGGAGCTTTGGGGCTTTCTTT
TRBV7-2,-,once,TRBJ2-7,CASGYEQYF,TGCGCCTCGGGGTACGAGCAGTACTTC
TRBV28,-,-,TRBJ1-3,CASSTGISGNTIYF,TGTGCCAGCAGTACAGGAATCTCTGGAAACACCATATATTTT
TRBV5-1,-,-,TRBJ1-1,CASSSGTPSTEAFF,TGCGCCAGCAGCTCCGGGACTCCCTCCACTGAAGCTTTCTTT
TRBV5-5,-,-,TRBJ1-1,CASSATPLMNTEAFF,TGTGCCAGCAGCGCCACGCCTCTCATGAACACTGAAGCTTTCTTT
TRBV2,-,-,TRBJ1-5,CASSEGSLTNQPQHF,TGTGCCAGCAGTGAAGGCAGCCTGACAAATCAGCCCCAGCATTTT
TRBV19,TRBD1,once,TRBJ1-3,CASRPGQASSGNTIYF,TGTGCCAGTAGACCCGGACAGGCGAGCTCTGGAAACACCATATATTTT
TRBV30,-,-,TRBJ1-5,CAWRRGDQPQHF,TGTGCCTGGAGACGGGGGGATCAGCCCCAGCATTTT
TRBV28,-,-,TRBJ1-2,CASSLWVGGNYGYTF,TGTGCCAGCAGTTTATGGGTCGGGGGGAACTATGGCTACACCTTC
TRBV28,-,-,TRBJ1-5,CASSSFAQGSNQPQHF,TGTGCCAGCAGTTCCTTCGCACAGGGTAGCAATCAGCCCCAGCATTTT
TRBV28,TRBD1,-,TRBJ1-1,CASSASGGSGAFF,TGTGCCAGCAGTGCATCAGGGGGATCTGGTGCTTTCTTT
TRBV11-2,-,-,TRBJ1-3,CATKGVYRNTIYF,TGTGCCACGAAGGGGGTGTATAGAAACACCATATATTTT
TRBV4-1,-,-,TRBJ2-7,CASSSAYEQYF,TGCGCCAGCAGCTCAGCTTACGAGCAGTACTTC
TRBV3-1/TRBV3-2,-,-,TRBJ1-1,CASSQDHAAFF,TGTGCCAGCAGCCAAGATCATGCGGCTTTCTTT
TRBV6-5,-,-,TRBJ1-3,CASSYRTDSGNTIYF,TGTGCCAGCAGTTACCGGACGGACTCTGGAAACACCATATATTTT
TRBV6-5,TRBD2,-,TRBJ2-5,CASSYGTSGLLETQYF,TGTGCCAGCAGTTACGGGACTAGCGGGTTGTTGGAGACCCAGTACTTC